The rows below give T cell receptor beta chains drawn from one sample of a study of OX40 agonist ivuxolimab in advanced cancers. The data were produced by immunoSEQ multiplex PCR, yet TCRdb's version contains in-frame clones alone and is incomplete. The sample carries about 54,000 clones, approximately 84% recorded once. The material was CD4+ or CD8+ T cells sorted from blood, obtained in a trial of the OX40 agonist ivuxolimab. Receptor source: an adult with an advanced solid tumor such as melanoma, head and neck, liver or kidney cancer. The CDR3 runs from the conserved cysteine through the conserved F or W. Fields, in order: D gene, V gene, clone size, J gene, CDR3 DNA, CDR3 protein. The D gene is left open where the match is weak. Expanded clones get a size class; other rows say once, few or many, or leave the size out.

-	TRBV7-2	-	TRBJ2-5	TGTGCCAGCAGCTTATTAACTAGAGAGGAGACCCAGTACTTC	CASSLLTREETQYF
TRBD1	TRBV28	-	TRBJ1-1	TGTGCCAGCAGTACACAGGGGGCGCGGACTGAAGCTTTCTTT	CASSTQGARTEAFF
-	TRBV9	few	TRBJ2-1	TGTGCCAGCAGCGTAACGTTTAGCGGTGAGCAGTTCTTC	CASSVTFSGEQFF
TRBD1	TRBV7-2	-	TRBJ2-3	TGTGCCAGCAGCTTTAGACAGGGGGCGTTGGATACGCAGTATTTT	CASSFRQGALDTQYF
-	TRBV28	-	TRBJ2-7	TGTGCCAGCAGTTTAGGTTATTTCCGGGAGCAGTACTTC	CASSLGYFREQYF
TRBD1	TRBV7-8	-	TRBJ1-3	TGTGCCAGCAGCTTAGGGGACAGCCACTCTGGAAACACCATATATTTT	CASSLGDSHSGNTIYF
TRBD2	TRBV2	-	TRBJ2-1	TGTGCCAGCAGTCCGACTAGCGGGAGTGTCGGAGAGCAGTTCTTC	CASSPTSGSVGEQFF
-	TRBV10-3	-	TRBJ1-1	TGTGCCGCTGGGGGATCGTGGTTGAAGTATGAAGCTTTCTTT	CAAGGSWLKYEAFF
TRBD2	TRBV4-1	-	TRBJ2-3	TGCGCCAGCAGCCACCCGGGACTAGCGGGAGTAGTTTATTTT	CASSHPGLAGVVYF
-	TRBV5-1	-	TRBJ1-1	TGCGCCAGCAGCTTGGTAGGGGCCGGGGACACTGAAGCTTTCTTT	CASSLVGAGDTEAFF
-	TRBV15	-	TRBJ1-2	TGTGCCACCAGCAGAGCCGTCGCGGGGCGCGACTATGGCTACACCTTC	CATSRAVAGRDYGYTF
TRBD2	TRBV5-1	-	TRBJ2-1	TGCGCCAGCAGCTTGGCAGCGGGAGTCTCCCATGAGCAGTTCTTC	CASSLAAGVSHEQFF
TRBD2	TRBV2	-	TRBJ2-1	TGTGCCAGCAGTGACTGGACTAGCGAGTACAATGAGCAGTTCTTC	CASSDWTSEYNEQFF
-	TRBV16	once	TRBJ1-1	TGTGCCAGCAGCTTGGAAGGGACATTCATGAACACTGAAGCTTTCTTT	CASSLEGTFMNTEAFF
TRBD1	TRBV27	-	TRBJ1-2	TGTGCCAGCAGTCTTCAGGGGGCCGGCTATGGCTACACCTTC	CASSLQGAGYGYTF
-	TRBV9	-	TRBJ1-5	TGTGCCAGCAGCCCGGGGGGGGGCATTCATCAGCCCCAGCATTTT	CASSPGGGIHQPQHF
TRBD1	TRBV10-2	once	TRBJ2-3	TGCGCCAGCAGTAACCACCCGGACAGGGGAGGGGATACGCAGTATTTT	CASSNHPDRGGDTQYF